The rows below give T cell receptor beta chains drawn from one sample of a study of T cell responses to AZD1222 COVID-19 vaccine. TCRdb's table, derived via immunoSEQ multiplex PCR, lists solely in-frame clones and lacks some. The repertoire holds about 140,000 clones, with about 92% as singletons. Here the sequenced sample was peripheral blood, taken on day 0 of AZD1222 vaccination. Source of these receptors: an adult in good health. The CDR3 runs from the conserved cysteine through the conserved F or W. The D gene is left open where the match is weak. Some rows mark clone size as missing; the rest say once, few, many or name a class of expanded clone.

cdr3_nt cdr3_aa v_call d_call clone_size j_call
TGTGCCTGGCTCCGGGGGACATTCTATGGCTACACCTTC CAWLRGTFYGYTF TRBV30 NA NA TRBJ1-2
TGTGCCAGCAGCCCGGCGGGGGGGAGGCCCCTCCACTTT CASSPAGGRPLHF TRBV11-3 NA NA TRBJ1-6
TGTGCCAGCAGCTTAGTAAGTGTAGGTGAGGGCTACACCTTC CASSLVSVGEGYTF TRBV7-9 NA NA TRBJ1-2
TGTGCCAGCTCAGGACCGGGACAGGGCTACGAGCAGTACTTC CASSGPGQGYEQYF TRBV18 TRBD1 NA TRBJ2-7
TGTGCCAGCAGCGTAGCTGAGGGGACTGAAGCTTTCTTT CASSVAEGTEAFF TRBV9 NA NA TRBJ1-1
TGTGCCAGCAGAGCTAACTATGGCTACACCTTC CASRANYGYTF TRBV7-9 NA NA TRBJ1-2
TGTGCCAGCACCTTAGGACAGGGGAGAGAGACCCAGTACTTC CASTLGQGRETQYF TRBV2 TRBD1 NA TRBJ2-5
TGTGCCAGCAGCGCCACCTCATACTATGGCTACACCTTC CASSATSYYGYTF TRBV11-2 NA NA TRBJ1-2
TGCGCCAGCAGCTTAGGAACCGCCTCCCTTGGAAACACCATATATTTT CASSLGTASLGNTIYF TRBV5-1 NA NA TRBJ1-3
TGTGCCAGCAGCCAAACGCGGACTGAAGCTTTCTTT CASSQTRTEAFF TRBV3-1/TRBV3-2 NA NA TRBJ1-1
TGTGCCAGCAGGCCTGGTAGCTCTGGGGCCAACGTCCTGACTTTC CASRPGSSGANVLTF TRBV5-8 NA NA TRBJ2-6
TGTGCCAGCAGCATAGGTGTGGTGACCCAGTACTTC CASSIGVVTQYF TRBV7-9 NA NA TRBJ2-5
TGTGCCAGCAGTTTAGCAGGGGCTGTTGAAGCTTTCTTT CASSLAGAVEAFF TRBV12-3/TRBV12-4 NA NA TRBJ1-1
TGTGCCAGCAAAACTAGTGGGGGTGCGCAGCAGTTCTTC CASKTSGGAQQFF TRBV27 NA NA TRBJ2-1
TGTGCCTGGACTAACGGTGAAGAGACCCAGTACTTC CAWTNGEETQYF TRBV30 NA NA TRBJ2-5
TGTGCCAGCAGCTTAACCTGGGACGGCGCTGAAGCTTTCTTT CASSLTWDGAEAFF TRBV7-9 NA NA TRBJ1-1
TGTGCCAGCAGCCTCGGCACCGGGGAGCTGTTTTTT CASSLGTGELFF TRBV11-3 NA NA TRBJ2-2
TGTGCCAGCTCACCCCCTTTAGCGGGGGGCTTCACCGGGGAGCTGTTTTTT CASSPPLAGGFTGELFF TRBV18 TRBD2 NA TRBJ2-2
TGCAGTGCTAGCTATGGCTACACCTTC CSASYGYTF TRBV20-1 NA NA TRBJ1-2
TGTGCCAGCAGCACGACAGTTAACACTGAAGCTTTCTTT CASSTTVNTEAFF TRBV7-8 NA NA TRBJ1-1
TGTGCCAGCGGTATACAGGGGGACACTGAAGCTTTCTTT CASGIQGDTEAFF TRBV6-5 TRBD1 NA TRBJ1-1
TGTGCCAGCAGTTTCGGCGGGGAGCTGTTTTTT CASSFGGELFF TRBV28 NA NA TRBJ2-2
TGTGCCAGCAGCTTAGCGATCGCTAGCGGGGGGAAATCCAATGAGCAGTTCTTC CASSLAIASGGKSNEQFF TRBV7-2 TRBD2 few TRBJ2-1
TGCGCCGGCCGGGCCGTAGGGTCCAATGAGCAGTTCTTC CAGRAVGSNEQFF TRBV10-2 NA NA TRBJ2-1
TGTGCCAGCAGTTCTGGCCCTCCGGGAGAGCAGTACTTC CASSSGPPGEQYF TRBV11-1 NA NA TRBJ2-7
TGTGCCAGCAGTCCTCTCAATGAGCAGTTCTTC CASSPLNEQFF TRBV12-3/TRBV12-4 NA NA TRBJ2-1
TGTGCCAGCACAAATCAGCTAGGCAATGAGCAGTTCTTC CASTNQLGNEQFF TRBV28 NA NA TRBJ2-1
TGTGCCAGCAGTTACGGGGGTGTTGAGCAGTTCTTC CASSYGGVEQFF TRBV6-5 NA NA TRBJ2-1
TGTGCCAGCAGCCAAGGGCGGGGGAAATACAATGAGCAGTTCTTC CASSQGRGKYNEQFF TRBV7-3 TRBD2 NA TRBJ2-1
TGTGCCAGCTCACCCGACCCATACGAGCAGTACTTC CASSPDPYEQYF TRBV18 NA once TRBJ2-7
TGTGCCAGCAGATTTGGTGGCGCGGACTATGGCTACACCTTC CASRFGGADYGYTF TRBV6-5 NA NA TRBJ1-2
TGTGCCAGCAGCCCAGGGTTCGCCTATAATTCACCCCTCCACTTT CASSPGFAYNSPLHF TRBV7-2 NA NA TRBJ1-6
TGTGCCAGTAGTTTGGCGGCGGTGTGGTATGGCTACACCTTC CASSLAAVWYGYTF TRBV19 NA NA TRBJ1-2
TGCGCCAGCAGCCAGGACAGGGGACAAAATGAAAAACTGTTTTTT CASSQDRGQNEKLFF TRBV4-3 TRBD1 NA TRBJ1-4
TGTGCCAGCAGCCCTACGGGGAACTATGGCTACACCTTC CASSPTGNYGYTF TRBV12-3/TRBV12-4 NA NA TRBJ1-2
TGTGCCAGTGGGGTCAGTGGACACGGGGAGCTGTTTTTT CASGVSGHGELFF TRBV2 NA NA TRBJ2-2
TGTGCCAGCTCACCACAGGGAAACAGGAACACTGAAGCTTTCTTT CASSPQGNRNTEAFF TRBV18 NA NA TRBJ1-1
TGTGCCAGCAGTTTAGTGGGACGTACTTTTCTAGACTATGGCTACACCTTC CASSLVGRTFLDYGYTF TRBV28 NA NA TRBJ1-2
TGCGCCAGCAGCCCTACCCAAAGAGGTCCAAAAGAGACCCAGTACTTC CASSPTQRGPKETQYF TRBV4-1 NA NA TRBJ2-5
TGTGCCAGCAAGGGGACAGCCGACACCGGGGAGCTGTTTTTT CASKGTADTGELFF TRBV6-4 TRBD1 NA TRBJ2-2
TGTGCCATCAGTGAAGGAATAGGGGGCTCAGAAACCGGGGAGCTGTTTTTT CAISEGIGGSETGELFF TRBV10-3 TRBD1 NA TRBJ2-2
TGTGCCAGTACTAGGACAGGGCAAGTCGGGGAGCTGTTTTTT CASTRTGQVGELFF TRBV19 TRBD1 NA TRBJ2-2
TGTGCCAGCAGTACTACTTATGGTAGGGGGGCGAACACCATATATTTT CASSTTYGRGANTIYF TRBV28 NA once TRBJ1-3
TGTGCCAGCGTATTGATGACAGAAGAGACCCAGTACTTC CASVLMTEETQYF TRBV5-8 NA once TRBJ2-5
TGTGCCACCAGCAGAGAGGCAGGCAGGTTAGCTAACTATGGCTACACCTTC CATSREAGRLANYGYTF TRBV15 NA NA TRBJ1-2
TGTGCCAACTCGAAGGGCACAGATACGCAGTATTTT CANSKGTDTQYF TRBV2 NA NA TRBJ2-3